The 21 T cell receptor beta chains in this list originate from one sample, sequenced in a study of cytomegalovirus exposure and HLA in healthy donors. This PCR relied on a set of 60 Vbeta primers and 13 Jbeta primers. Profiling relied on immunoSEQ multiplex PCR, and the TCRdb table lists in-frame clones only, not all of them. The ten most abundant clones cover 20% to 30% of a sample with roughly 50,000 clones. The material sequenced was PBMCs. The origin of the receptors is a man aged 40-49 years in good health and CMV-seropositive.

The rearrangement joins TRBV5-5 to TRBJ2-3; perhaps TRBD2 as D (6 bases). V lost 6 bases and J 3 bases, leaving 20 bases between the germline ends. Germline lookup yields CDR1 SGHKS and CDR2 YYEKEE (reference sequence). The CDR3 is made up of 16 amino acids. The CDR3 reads CASMGQRVLRTDTQYF. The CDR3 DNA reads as TGTGCCAGCATGGGCCAGCGGGTGTTGAGGACAGATACGCAGTATTTT.

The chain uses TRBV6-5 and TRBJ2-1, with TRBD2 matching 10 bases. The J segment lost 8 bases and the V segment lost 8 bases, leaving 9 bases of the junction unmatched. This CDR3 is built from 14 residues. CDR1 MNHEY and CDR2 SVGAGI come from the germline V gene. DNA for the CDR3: TGTGCCAGCCGGCGAGGGACTAGCGTACATGAGCAGTTCTTC. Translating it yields CASRRGTSVHEQFF.

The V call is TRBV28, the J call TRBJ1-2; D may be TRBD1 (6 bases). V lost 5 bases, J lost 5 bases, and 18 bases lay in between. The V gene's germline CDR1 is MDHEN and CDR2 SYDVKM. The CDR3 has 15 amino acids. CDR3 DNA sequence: TGTGCCAGCAGTCCCTCGAACAGGGTAGTGTATGGCTACACCTTC. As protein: CASSPSNRVVYGYTF.

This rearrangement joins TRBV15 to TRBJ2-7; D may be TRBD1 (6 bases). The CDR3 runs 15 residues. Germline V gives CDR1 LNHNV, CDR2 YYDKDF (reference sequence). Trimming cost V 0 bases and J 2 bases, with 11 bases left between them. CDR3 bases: TGTGCCACCAGCAGAGACTCTTCAGGGGCCTACGAGCAGTACTTC. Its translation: CATSRDSSGAYEQYF.

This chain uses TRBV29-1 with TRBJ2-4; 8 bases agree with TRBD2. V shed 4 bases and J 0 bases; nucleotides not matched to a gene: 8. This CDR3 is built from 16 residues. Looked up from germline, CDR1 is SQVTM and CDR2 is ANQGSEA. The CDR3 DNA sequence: TGCAGCGTTGCCGGGGGGGAAGGGGAAGCCAAAAACATTCAGTACTTC. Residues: CSVAGGEGEAKNIQYF. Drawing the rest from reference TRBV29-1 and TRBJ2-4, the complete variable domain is SAVISQKPSRDICQRGTSLTIQCQVDSQVTMMFWYRQQPGQSLTLIATANQGSEATYESGFVIDKFPISRPNLTFSTLTVSNMSPEDSSIYLCSVAGGEGEAKNIQYFGAGTRLSVL.

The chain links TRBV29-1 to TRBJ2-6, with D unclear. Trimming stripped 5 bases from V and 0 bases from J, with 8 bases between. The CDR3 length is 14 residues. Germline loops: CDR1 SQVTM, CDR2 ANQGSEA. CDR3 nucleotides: TGCAGCGTTAAGGAGAACTCTGGGGCCAACGTCCTGACTTTC. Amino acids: CSVKENSGANVLTF.

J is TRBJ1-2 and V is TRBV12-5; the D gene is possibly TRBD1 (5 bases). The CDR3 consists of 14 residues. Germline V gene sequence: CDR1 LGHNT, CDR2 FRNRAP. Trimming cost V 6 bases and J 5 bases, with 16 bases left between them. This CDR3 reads CASGLAGQGYGYTF. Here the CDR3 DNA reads TGTGCTAGTGGCCTGGCAGGGCAGGGATATGGCTACACCTTC. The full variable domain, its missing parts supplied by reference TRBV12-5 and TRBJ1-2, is DARVTQTPRHKVTEMGQEVTMRCQPILGHNTVFWYRQTMMQGLELLAYFRNRAPLDDSGMPKDRFSAEMPDATLATLKIQPSEPRDSAVYFCASGLAGQGYGYTFGSGTRLTVV.

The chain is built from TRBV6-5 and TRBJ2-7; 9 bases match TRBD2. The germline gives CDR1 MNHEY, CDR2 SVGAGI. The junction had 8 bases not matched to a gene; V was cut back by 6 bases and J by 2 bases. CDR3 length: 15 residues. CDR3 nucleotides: TGTGCCAGCAGATCAAGGAGCGGGGGGCCCTACGAGCAGTACTTC. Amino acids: CASRSRSGGPYEQYF.

This CDR3 is CAWRSGENEQYF. The CDR3 nucleotides read TGTGCCTGGCGATCAGGGGAGAACGAGCAGTACTTC. This chain uses TRBV30 with TRBJ2-7; a weak D match, TRBD1 (6 bases). This CDR3 has 12 amino acids. Germline CDR1 reads GTSNPN; CDR2 reads SVGIG (reference sequence). Between the trimmed V and J ends, which lost 5 bases and 5 bases, there was a span of 13 bases.

The CDR3 spells CASSPTGVGEKLFF. The CDR3 DNA is TGTGCCAGTAGTCCGACAGGGGTGGGCGAAAAACTGTTTTTT. This chain uses TRBV19 with TRBJ1-4, with 8 nucleotides matching TRBD1. The CDR3 totals 14 residues. J gave up 8 bases and V 5 bases, and 7 bases lay outside the gene matches. CDR1 is LNHDA and CDR2 is SQIVND in the germline V gene (reference sequence).

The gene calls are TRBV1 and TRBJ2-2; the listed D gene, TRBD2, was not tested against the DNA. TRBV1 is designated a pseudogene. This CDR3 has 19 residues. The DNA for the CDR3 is TGCACCAGCAGCCAAGGATGGATCCCTAGCGGTACGAACACCGGGGAGCTGTTTTTT. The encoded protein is CTSSQGWIPSGTNTGELFF.

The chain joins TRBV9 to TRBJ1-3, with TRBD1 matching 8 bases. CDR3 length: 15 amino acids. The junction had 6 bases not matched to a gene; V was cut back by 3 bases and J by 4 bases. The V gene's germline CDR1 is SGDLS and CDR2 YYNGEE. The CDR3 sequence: CASSGQGLGGNTIYF. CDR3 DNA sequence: TGTGCCAGCAGCGGACAGGGGCTAGGAGGAAACACCATATATTTT.

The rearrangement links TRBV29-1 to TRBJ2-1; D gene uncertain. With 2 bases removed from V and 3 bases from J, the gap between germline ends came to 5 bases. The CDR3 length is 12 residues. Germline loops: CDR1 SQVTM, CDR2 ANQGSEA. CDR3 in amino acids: CSVETDYNEQFF. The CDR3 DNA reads TGCAGCGTTGAAACAGACTACAATGAGCAGTTCTTC.

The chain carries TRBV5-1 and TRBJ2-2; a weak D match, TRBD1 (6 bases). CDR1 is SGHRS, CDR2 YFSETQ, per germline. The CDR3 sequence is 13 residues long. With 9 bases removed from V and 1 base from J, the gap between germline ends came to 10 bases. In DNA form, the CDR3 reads TGCGCCAACATGGACAGGAACACCGGGGAGCTGTTTTTT. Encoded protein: CANMDRNTGELFF.

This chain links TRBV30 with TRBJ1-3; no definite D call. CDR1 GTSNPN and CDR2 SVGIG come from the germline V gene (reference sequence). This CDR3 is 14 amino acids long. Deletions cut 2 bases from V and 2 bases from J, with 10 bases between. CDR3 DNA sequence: TGTGCCTGGAGTCGAAGTGGAGCTGGAAACACCATATATTTT. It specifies CAWSRSGAGNTIYF.

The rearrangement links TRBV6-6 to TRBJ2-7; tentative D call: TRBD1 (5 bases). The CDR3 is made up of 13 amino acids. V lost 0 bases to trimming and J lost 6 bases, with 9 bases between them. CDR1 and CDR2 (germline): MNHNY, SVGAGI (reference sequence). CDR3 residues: CASSYSGAPEQYF. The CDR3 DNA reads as TGTGCCAGCAGTTACTCAGGGGCGCCCGAGCAGTACTTC.

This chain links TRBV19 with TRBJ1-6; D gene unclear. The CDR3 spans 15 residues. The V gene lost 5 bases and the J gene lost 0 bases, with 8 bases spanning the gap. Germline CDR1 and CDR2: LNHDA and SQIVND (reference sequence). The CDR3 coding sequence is TGTGCCAGTAGTGAGCGGGGCTCCTATAATTCACCCCTCCACTTT. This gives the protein CASSERGSYNSPLHF.

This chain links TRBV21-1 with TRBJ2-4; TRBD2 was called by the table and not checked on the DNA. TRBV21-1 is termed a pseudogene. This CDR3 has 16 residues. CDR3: CASSKRRESPKNIQYF. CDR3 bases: TGTGCCAGCAGCAAACGGCGGGAGTCACCCAAAAACATTCAGTACTTC.

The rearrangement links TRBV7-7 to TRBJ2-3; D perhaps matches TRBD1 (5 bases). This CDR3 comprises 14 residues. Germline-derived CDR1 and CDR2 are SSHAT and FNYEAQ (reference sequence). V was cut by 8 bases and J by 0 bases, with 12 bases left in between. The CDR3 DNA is TGTGCCAGCGGGGCGAATCCTAGCACAGATACGCAGTATTTT. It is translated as CASGANPSTDTQYF. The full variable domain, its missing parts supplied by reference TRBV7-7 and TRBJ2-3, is GAGVSQSPRYKVTKRGQDVTLRCDPISSHATLYWYQQALGQGPEFLTYFNYEAQPDKSGLPSDRFSAERPEGSISTLTIQRTEQRDSAMYRCASGANPSTDTQYFGPGTRLTVL.

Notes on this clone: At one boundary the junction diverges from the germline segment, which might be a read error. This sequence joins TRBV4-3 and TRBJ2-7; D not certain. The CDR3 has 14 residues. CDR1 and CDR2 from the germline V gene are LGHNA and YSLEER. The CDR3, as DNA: TGCGCCAGCAGCCAAGATCGGGTATCGGTTGTCTTGGACTTC. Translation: CASSQDRVSVVLDF.

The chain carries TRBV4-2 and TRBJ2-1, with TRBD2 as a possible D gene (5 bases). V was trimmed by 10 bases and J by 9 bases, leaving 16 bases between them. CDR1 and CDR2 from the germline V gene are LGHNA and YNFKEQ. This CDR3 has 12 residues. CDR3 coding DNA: TGTGCCACCGGACTCGGGGTCGGTGAGCAGTTCTTC. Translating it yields CATGLGVGEQFF.